A selection of T cell receptor beta chains follows, all from one sample in a study of blood T cell repertoires in COVID-19. Libraries were prepared by immunoSEQ multiplex PCR; TCRdb keeps only in-frame clonotypes and omits some of them. The data hold some 110,000 clones, with roughly 85% observed a single time. The sequenced material came from peripheral blood. The receptors come from a man between 35 and 55 years old with acute or convalescent COVID-19. The CDR3 runs from the conserved cysteine through the conserved F or W. A row's size may be missing; if present it is once, few, many or a size class.

clone size	J gene	V gene	CDR3 protein
-	TRBJ1-3	TRBV3-1/TRBV3-2	CASQRRSGNTIYF
-	TRBJ1-2	TRBV3-1/TRBV3-2	CASSHFGGYTF
-	TRBJ1-1	TRBV7-2	CASSRDSFGNTEAFF
-	TRBJ2-3	TRBV6-5	CASRRSGGSDTQYF
once	TRBJ1-2	TRBV15	CATSRDQGYGYTF
-	TRBJ1-6	TRBV4-2	CASSQEEGSGSYNSPLHF
-	TRBJ2-7	TRBV12-3/TRBV12-4	CASSFSGTDEQYF
-	TRBJ1-4	TRBV5-6	CASSFTGREKLFF
-	TRBJ1-4	TRBV5-6	CASSLAGTGGDEKLFF
-	TRBJ1-4	TRBV5-4	CASSVTQGAHNEKLFF
once	TRBJ1-2	TRBV6-1	CASSEGQAARYGYTF
-	TRBJ1-1	TRBV5-4	CASSLGPEAFF
-	TRBJ1-5	TRBV27	CASSRSGANQPQHF
-	TRBJ1-4	TRBV25-1	CASSEGGGREKLFF
-	TRBJ2-7	TRBV3-1/TRBV3-2	CASSQVSGGGYEQYF
-	TRBJ2-3	TRBV19	CASSYRRLARGTQYF
-	TRBJ1-1	TRBV5-4	CASSRTANTEAFF
-	TRBJ2-7	TRBV30	CAWTLAGGYEQYF
-	TRBJ1-4	TRBV27	CASSRTGGYEKLFF
-	TRBJ1-4	TRBV19	CAIEMCGRGWGKGEKLFF
-	TRBJ2-1	TRBV24-1	CATSDFNSEQFF
-	TRBJ1-1	TRBV12-3/TRBV12-4	CASSGQGKTEAFF
-	TRBJ2-1	TRBV4-2	CASSQEWRGSYNEQFF
-	TRBJ2-7	TRBV27	CASSSTGGLDEQYF
-	TRBJ1-5	TRBV12-3/TRBV12-4	CASSLEGGQPQHF
-	TRBJ1-2	TRBV18	CASSPPGTGSGYTF
-	TRBJ2-3	TRBV7-5	CARSGSGTDTQYF
-	TRBJ1-5	TRBV4-3	CASSQDRTGTNQPQHF
-	TRBJ2-2	TRBV30	CAWSLAAANTGELFF
-	TRBJ1-1	TRBV29-1	CSVESLSRGGRRNTEAFF
-	TRBJ2-1	TRBV10-1	CASSGSGTRKANEQFF
-	TRBJ1-1	TRBV11-1	CASSLELNTEAFF
few	TRBJ2-1	TRBV4-1	CASSQDVGGVRNEQFF
-	TRBJ1-2	TRBV18	CASSRSGGNDYGYTF
-	TRBJ2-1	TRBV9	CASSVASERWNEQFF
once	TRBJ1-2	TRBV19	CASSKLGQEVNYGYTF
-	TRBJ1-4	TRBV2	CASSDDRGADEKLFF
-	TRBJ1-2	TRBV30	CAWSVHRDGYTF
-	TRBJ1-2	TRBV6-5	CASRGGLLNYGYTF
-	TRBJ1-1	TRBV12-5	CASGLQGSTEAFF
-	TRBJ2-5	TRBV30	CATQAGYQETQYF
-	TRBJ2-2	TRBV3-1/TRBV3-2	CASSFGGFTGELFF